This record looks at one TCR beta chain sequence and its context. Antigen unknown. Patients had blood sampled at baseline and again on cycle 4 day 1 and cycle 7 day 1. Trimming pared 6 bases from V and 0 bases from J, leaving 9 bases between. Germline CDR1 and CDR2: MNHEY and SVGAGI. This CDR3 is 15 amino acids long. Sequencing used immunoSEQ multiplex PCR; TCRdb keeps in-frame clones, though not all of them. The sample consists of approximately 14,000 clones, approximately 80% of them appearing once. These data come from a study of OX40 agonist ivuxolimab in advanced cancers. Study as a whole: Administration of intravenous ivuxolimab to patients occurred every 2 weeks at 0.01 to 10 mg/kg.

Study outcomes and limitations: Blood T cells, both CD4+ and CD8+, expanded clonally by week 6 at 0.1 to 3.0 mg/kg.

The sequence was obtained from an adult with an advanced solid tumor such as melanoma, head and neck, liver or kidney cancer. The chain recombines TRBV6-5 with TRBJ2-6; D is unresolved. The input for sequencing was CD4+ or CD8+ T cells sorted from blood, taken in a trial of the OX40 agonist ivuxolimab. The CDR3 DNA reads TGTGCCAGCAGCCCGGCGAGCTCTGGGGCCAACGTCCTGACTTTC. The encoded protein is CASSPASSGANVLTF.